The text below deals with one TCR beta chain. Its antigen is not known. This record belongs to a study of response to subunit inactivated influenza vaccine. This CDR3 is built from 12 residues. V was pared by 3 bases and J by 3 bases, with 9 bases between. The germline CDR1 and CDR2 sequences are DFQATT and SNEGSKA (reference sequence). Findings and limits, study-wide: Authors suggested few new T cells are recruited by each seasonal influenza vaccination.

Using its own MiXCR run on the RT-PCR reads, TCRdb lists one record per CDR3 protein. Of hundreds of thousands of distinct CDR3 sequences listed, around a sixth are singletons. This TCR came from a middle-aged man who received an inactivated influenza vaccine. Sequencing was performed on PBMCs from blood, taken approximately 13 days after vaccination. The gene calls are TRBV20-1 and TRBJ2-7; D is unresolved. This chain's CDR3 is CSASPISYEQYF. In DNA form, the CDR3 reads TGCAGTGCTAGCCCGATCAGCTACGAGCAGTACTTC.